Following are 7 T cell receptor beta chains from one sample sequenced in a study of read filtering for tumor transcriptome and immune sequencing. The library was built from about 400 ng RNA with molecular barcoded adaptors for alpha/delta and beta/gamma chains. TCRdb ran MiXCR on the reads and lists one entry per CDR3 protein. The repertoire holds fewer than 45,000 distinct CDR3 sequences, with approximately 10% as singletons. The sample taken for sequencing was a population of CD138-negative cells sorted from bone marrow. These receptors were obtained from a donor aged 40 or over with multiple myeloma.

This clonotype was counted a few times. This may come from a read error, since a much larger clone is one base off. The rearrangement joins TRBV6-6 to TRBJ1-2, with D unclear. V dropped 7 bases and J dropped 9 bases, with 24 bases sitting between them. The CDR3 sequence is 15 residues long. CDR1 and CDR2 from the germline V gene are MNHNY and SVGAGI (reference sequence). CDR3 nucleotide sequence: TGTGCCAGCACGCCTAGAGCGAGCTATTCTTTAAGCTACACCTTC. This encodes CASTPRASYSLSYTF.

This clonotype was found a few times. The rearrangement links TRBV5-8 to TRBJ2-1; D remains unclear. The CDR3 contains 12 residues. V was trimmed by 5 bases and J by 5 bases, leaving 8 bases between them. CDR1 is SGHTS and CDR2 is YDEGEE in the germline V gene. The CDR3 here is CASSGGHNEQFF. CDR3 in DNA: TGTGCCAGCAGTGGCGGTCACAATGAGCAGTTCTTC.

As DNA, the CDR3 is TGTGCCAGCAGATTTGGACCGGCAGCTAACACTGAAGCTTTCTTT. Translated: CASRFGPAANTEAFF. The chain carries TRBV6-6 and TRBJ1-1; D remains ambiguous. Germline loops: CDR1 MNHNY, CDR2 SVGAGI (reference sequence). This CDR3 has 15 amino acids. V was clipped by 6 bases and J by 2 bases, with 16 bases between them.

The sample holds many counts of this clonotype. As DNA, the CDR3 is TGCAGCGTTGTAGCACAGGGAGGGACTGAAGCTTTCTTT. This sequence encodes CSVVAQGGTEAFF. This chain uses TRBV29-1 with TRBJ1-1, with D perhaps matching TRBD1 (6 bases). V lost 4 bases and J 5 bases, leaving 14 bases between the germline ends. From germline, CDR1 is SQVTM and CDR2 ANQGSEA. The CDR3 is 13 residues long.

This clonotype has ten or more counts. The chain joins TRBV28 to TRBJ1-5, with D hard to call. Germline values: CDR1 MDHEN, CDR2 SYDVKM. The CDR3 spans 14 residues. The V gene lost 5 bases and the J gene lost 5 bases, with 13 bases spanning the gap. CDR3 nucleotides: TGTGCCAGCAGTCTGGACGGCGGTGATCAGCCCCAGCATTTT. Translating gives CASSLDGGDQPQHF.

This clonotype has more than one count but fewer than ten. The chain combines TRBV28 with TRBJ1-1; 8 nucleotides align to TRBD1. Germline trimming cut 10 bases from V and 5 bases from J; bases unmatched to any gene: 12. Germline lookup yields CDR1 MDHEN and CDR2 SYDVKM. The CDR3 is 14 residues long. The CDR3 DNA sequence: TGTGCCATAGACAGGGGCCGAGGGTTGACTGAAGCTTTCTTT. It yields the protein CAIDRGRGLTEAFF.

This clonotype was observed once. Since a far larger clone is one base different, this is likely a read error. The J gene is TRBJ2-7, the V gene TRBV6-5, with D possibly TRBD1 on 6 matching bases. In germline, CDR1 is MNHEY, CDR2 SVGAGI. The CDR3 consists of 13 residues. V lost 6 bases and J 2 bases, leaving 11 bases between the germline ends. The CDR3 loop reads CASSQGWPYEQYF. In nucleotides, the CDR3 is TGTGCCAGCAGCCAGGGGTGGCCCTACGAGCAGTACTTC.